The TCR beta chain described here comes from a study of T cell repertoires in cytomegalovirus infection. Study summary: The study used recently identified HLA-C-restricted and well-studied HLA-B-restricted CMV epitopes. A matching HLA type, together with CMV infection, was signaled by public TCR beta signatures. Overall study results and limits: Using cumulative public TCR beta family frequency, the authors identified those who carried CMV together with the relevant HLA. In two of eight donors, the top clonotype was HLA-C-restricted CMV-specific.

TCRdb itself ran the reads through MiXCR, one entry per CDR3 protein. The profile shows 550,000 to 700,000 distinct CDR3 sequences, approximately 40% of them singletons. As to this clonotype: Its antigen is unidentified.

Trimming at V came to 4 bases and at J to 5 bases, leaving 5 bases not matched to a gene. CDR3 length equals 14 residues. Per germline, CDR1 SGHRS and CDR2 YFSETQ. The chain carries TRBV5-1 and TRBJ1-1; the match to TRBD1 covers 10 bases. The receptor was derived from a human donor in good health (CMV status not recorded). Some clones in this sample may be carry-over from other donors' samples. Material: cultured PBMCs, obtained from culture after CMV antigen stimulation. CDR3 region: CASSGGQGGTEAFF. In nucleotides, the CDR3 is TGCGCCAGCAGCGGAGGACAGGGGGGGACTGAAGCTTTCTTT.